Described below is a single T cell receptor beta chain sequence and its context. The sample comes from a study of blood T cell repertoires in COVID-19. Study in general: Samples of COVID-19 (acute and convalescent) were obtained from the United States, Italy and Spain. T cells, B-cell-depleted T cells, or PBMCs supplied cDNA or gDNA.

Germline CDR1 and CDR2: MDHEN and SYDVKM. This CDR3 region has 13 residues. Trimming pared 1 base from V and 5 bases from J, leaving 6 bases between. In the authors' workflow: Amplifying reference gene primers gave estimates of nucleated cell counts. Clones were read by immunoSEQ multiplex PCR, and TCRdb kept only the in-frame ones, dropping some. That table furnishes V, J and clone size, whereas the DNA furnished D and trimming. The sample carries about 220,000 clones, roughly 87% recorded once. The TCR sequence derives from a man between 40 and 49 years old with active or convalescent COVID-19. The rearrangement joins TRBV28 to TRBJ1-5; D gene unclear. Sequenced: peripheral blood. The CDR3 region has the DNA TGTGCCAGCAGTTTATATGAGCATCAGCCCCAGCATTTT. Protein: CASSLYEHQPQHF.